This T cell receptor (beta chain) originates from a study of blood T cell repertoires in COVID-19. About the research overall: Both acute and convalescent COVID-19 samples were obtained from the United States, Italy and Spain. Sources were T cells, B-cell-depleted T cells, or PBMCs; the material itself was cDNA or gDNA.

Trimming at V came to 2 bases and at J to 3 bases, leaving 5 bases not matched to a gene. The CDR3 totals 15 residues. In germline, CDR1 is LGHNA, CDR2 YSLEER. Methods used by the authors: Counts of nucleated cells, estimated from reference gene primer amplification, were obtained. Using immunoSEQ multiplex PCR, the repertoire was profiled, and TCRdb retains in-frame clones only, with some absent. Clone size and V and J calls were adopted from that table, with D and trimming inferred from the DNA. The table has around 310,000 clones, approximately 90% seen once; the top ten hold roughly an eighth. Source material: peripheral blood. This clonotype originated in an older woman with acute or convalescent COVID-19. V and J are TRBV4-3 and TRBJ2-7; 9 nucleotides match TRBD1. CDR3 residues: CASSQLQGAIYEQYF. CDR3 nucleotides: TGCGCCAGCAGCCAACTACAGGGGGCTATCTACGAGCAGTACTTC.